This T cell receptor beta chain emerged from a study of T cell changes during pregnancy in multiple sclerosis. This clone showed up just once. CDR3 length: 18 amino acids. Trimming removed 1 base at V and 2 bases at J, with 17 bases between. Germline CDR1 reads MGHRA; CDR2 reads YSYEKL. The table came from immunoSEQ multiplex PCR; TCRdb's copy has only in-frame clones and leaves some out. The sample carries 60,000 to 75,000 clones, about 91% recorded once. The material sequenced was peripheral blood, taken before pregnancy. The clonotype originates from a female donor with multiple sclerosis, enrolled in a pregnancy study. The chain recombines TRBV4-1 with TRBJ2-2; D uncertain. CDR3 region: CASSQGAGSTFNTGELFF. The CDR3 DNA is TGCGCCAGCAGCCAAGGGGCTGGCTCGACATTTAACACCGGGGAGCTGTTTTTT.